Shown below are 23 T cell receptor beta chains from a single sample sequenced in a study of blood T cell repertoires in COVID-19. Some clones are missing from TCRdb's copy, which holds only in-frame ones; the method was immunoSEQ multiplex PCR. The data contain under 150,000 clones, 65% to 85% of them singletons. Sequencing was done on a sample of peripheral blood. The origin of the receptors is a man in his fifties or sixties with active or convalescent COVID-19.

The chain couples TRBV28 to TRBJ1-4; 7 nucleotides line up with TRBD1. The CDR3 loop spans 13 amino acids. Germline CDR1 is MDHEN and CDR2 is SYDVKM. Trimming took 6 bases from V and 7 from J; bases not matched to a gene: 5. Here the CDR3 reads CASRGDSLEKLFF. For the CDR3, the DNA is TGTGCCAGCAGGGGGGACAGCCTTGAAAAACTGTTTTTT.

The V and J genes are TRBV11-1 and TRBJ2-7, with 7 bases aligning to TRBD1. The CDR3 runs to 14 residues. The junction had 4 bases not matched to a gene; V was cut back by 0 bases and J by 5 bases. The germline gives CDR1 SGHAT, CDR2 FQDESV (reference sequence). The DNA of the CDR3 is TGTGCCAGCAGCTTAGCTAACACAGGGGACGAGCAGTACTTC. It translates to CASSLANTGDEQYF.

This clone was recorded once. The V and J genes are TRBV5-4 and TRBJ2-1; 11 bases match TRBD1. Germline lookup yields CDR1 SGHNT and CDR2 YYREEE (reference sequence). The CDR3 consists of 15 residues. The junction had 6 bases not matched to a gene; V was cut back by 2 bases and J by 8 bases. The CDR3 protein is CASSLGTGGLYEQFF. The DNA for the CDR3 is TGTGCCAGCAGCTTAGGGACAGGGGGGTTGTATGAGCAGTTCTTC.

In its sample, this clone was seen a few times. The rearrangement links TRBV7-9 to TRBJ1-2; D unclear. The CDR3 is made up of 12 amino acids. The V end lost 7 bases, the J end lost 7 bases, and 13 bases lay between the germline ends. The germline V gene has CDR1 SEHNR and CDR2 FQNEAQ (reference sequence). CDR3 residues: CASTLPQAGYTF. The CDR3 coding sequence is TGTGCCAGCACACTGCCGCAGGCTGGCTACACCTTC.

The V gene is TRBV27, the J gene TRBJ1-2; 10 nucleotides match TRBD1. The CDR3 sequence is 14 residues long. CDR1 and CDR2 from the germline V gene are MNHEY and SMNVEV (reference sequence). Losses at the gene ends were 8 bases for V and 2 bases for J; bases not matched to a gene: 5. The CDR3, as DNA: TGTGCCAGCGCCCGGGACAGGGGAAACTATGGCTACACCTTC. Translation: CASARDRGNYGYTF.

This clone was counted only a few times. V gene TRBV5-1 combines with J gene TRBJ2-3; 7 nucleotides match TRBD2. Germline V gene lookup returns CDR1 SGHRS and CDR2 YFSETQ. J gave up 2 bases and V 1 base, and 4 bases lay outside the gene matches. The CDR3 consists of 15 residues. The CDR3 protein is CASSLPSGNTDTQYF. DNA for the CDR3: TGCGCCAGCAGCTTGCCTAGCGGAAACACAGATACGCAGTATTTT.

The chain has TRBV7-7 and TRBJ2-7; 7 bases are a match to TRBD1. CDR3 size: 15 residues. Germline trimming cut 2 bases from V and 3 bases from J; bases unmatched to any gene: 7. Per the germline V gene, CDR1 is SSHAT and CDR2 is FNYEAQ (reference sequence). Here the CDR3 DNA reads TGTGCCAGCAGCTTACGGACAGGAAAAAGCTACGAGCAGTACTTC. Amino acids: CASSLRTGKSYEQYF. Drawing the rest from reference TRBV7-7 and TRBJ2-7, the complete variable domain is GAGVSQSPRYKVTKRGQDVTLRCDPISSHATLYWYQQALGQGPEFLTYFNYEAQPDKSGLPSDRFSAERPEGSISTLTIQRTEQRDSAMYRCASSLRTGKSYEQYFGPGTRLTVT.

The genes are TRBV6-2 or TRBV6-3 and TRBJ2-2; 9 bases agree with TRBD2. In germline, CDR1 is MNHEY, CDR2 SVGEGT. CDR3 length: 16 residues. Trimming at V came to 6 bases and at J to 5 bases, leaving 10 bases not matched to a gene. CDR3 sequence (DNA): TGTGCCAGCAGCCGAACCCCGGGACTAGCAACCGGGGAGCTGTTTTTT. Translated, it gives CASSRTPGLATGELFF.

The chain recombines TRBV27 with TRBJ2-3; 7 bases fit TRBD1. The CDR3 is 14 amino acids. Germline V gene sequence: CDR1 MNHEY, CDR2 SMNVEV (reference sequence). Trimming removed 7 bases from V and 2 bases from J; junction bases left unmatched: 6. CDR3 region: CASNYDRVTDTQYF. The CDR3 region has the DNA TGTGCCAGCAACTATGACAGGGTCACAGATACGCAGTATTTT.

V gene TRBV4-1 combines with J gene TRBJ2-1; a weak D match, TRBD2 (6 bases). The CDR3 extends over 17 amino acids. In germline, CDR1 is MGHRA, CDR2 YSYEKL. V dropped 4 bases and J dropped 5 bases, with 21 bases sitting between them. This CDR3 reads CASSRLAGLVVDNEQFF. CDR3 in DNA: TGCGCCAGCAGCCGTTTGGCGGGACTCGTCGTAGACAATGAGCAGTTCTTC.

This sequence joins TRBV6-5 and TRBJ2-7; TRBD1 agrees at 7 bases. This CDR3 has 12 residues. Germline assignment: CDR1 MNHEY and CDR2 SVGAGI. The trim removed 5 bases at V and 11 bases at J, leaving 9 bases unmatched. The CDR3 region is CASSPTGTGEYF. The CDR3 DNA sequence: TGTGCCAGCAGTCCCACAGGTACAGGGGAGTACTTC.

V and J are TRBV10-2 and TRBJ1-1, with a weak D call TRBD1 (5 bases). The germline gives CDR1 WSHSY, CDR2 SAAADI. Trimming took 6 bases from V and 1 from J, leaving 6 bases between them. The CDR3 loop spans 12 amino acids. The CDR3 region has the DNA TGCGCCAGCAGACAGGCGAACACTGAAGCTTTCTTT. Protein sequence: CASRQANTEAFF.

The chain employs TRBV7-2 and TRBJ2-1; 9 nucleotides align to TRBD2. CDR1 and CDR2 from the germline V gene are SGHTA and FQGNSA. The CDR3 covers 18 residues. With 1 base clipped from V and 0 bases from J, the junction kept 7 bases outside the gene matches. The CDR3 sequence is CASSLVASGVSSYNEQFF. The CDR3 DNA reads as TGTGCCAGCAGCTTAGTTGCTAGCGGGGTAAGCTCCTACAATGAGCAGTTCTTC.

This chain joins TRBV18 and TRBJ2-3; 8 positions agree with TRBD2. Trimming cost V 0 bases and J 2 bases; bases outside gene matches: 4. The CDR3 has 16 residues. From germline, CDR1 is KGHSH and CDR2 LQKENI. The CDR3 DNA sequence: TGTGCCAGCTCACCACCCCTAGCGGGCAACACAGATACGCAGTATTTT. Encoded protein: CASSPPLAGNTDTQYF.

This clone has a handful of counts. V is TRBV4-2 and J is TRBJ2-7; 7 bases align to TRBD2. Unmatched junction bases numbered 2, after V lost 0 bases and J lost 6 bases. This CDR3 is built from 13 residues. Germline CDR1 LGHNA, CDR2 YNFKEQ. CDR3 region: CASSQEGGFEQYF. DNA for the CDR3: TGTGCCAGCAGCCAAGAGGGGGGGTTCGAGCAGTACTTC.

The CDR3 reads CASSWGGAMNEQFF. The CDR3 nucleotides are TGTGCCAGTAGTTGGGGGGGCGCTATGAATGAGCAGTTCTTC. The chain has TRBV19 and TRBJ2-1; the D gene is possibly TRBD2 (7 bases). Germline V CDR1 and CDR2: LNHDA, SQIVND (reference sequence). V dropped 5 bases and J dropped 7 bases, with 15 bases sitting between them. The length of the CDR3 is 14 residues.

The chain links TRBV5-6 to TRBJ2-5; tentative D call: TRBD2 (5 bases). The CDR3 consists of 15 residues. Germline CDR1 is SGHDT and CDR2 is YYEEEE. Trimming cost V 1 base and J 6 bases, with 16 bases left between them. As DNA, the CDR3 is TGTGCCAGCAGCTTGTCCGGGGAAGGGAAAAAGACCCAGTACTTC. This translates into CASSLSGEGKKTQYF.

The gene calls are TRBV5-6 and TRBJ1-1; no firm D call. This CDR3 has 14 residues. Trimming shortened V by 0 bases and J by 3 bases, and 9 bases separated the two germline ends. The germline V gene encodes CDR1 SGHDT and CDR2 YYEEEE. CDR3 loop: CASSLGPQDTEAFF. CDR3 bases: TGTGCCAGCAGCTTGGGTCCTCAGGACACTGAAGCTTTCTTT.

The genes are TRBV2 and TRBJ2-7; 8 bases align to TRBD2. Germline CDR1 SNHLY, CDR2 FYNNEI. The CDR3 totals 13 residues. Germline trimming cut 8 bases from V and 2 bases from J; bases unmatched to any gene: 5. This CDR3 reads CASGSGGPYEQYF. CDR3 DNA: TGTGCCAGCGGAAGCGGGGGACCCTACGAGCAGTACTTC.

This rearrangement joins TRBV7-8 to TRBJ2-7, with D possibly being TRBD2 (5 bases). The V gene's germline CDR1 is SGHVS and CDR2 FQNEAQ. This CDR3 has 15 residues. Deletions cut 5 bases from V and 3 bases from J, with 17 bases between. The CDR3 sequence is CASSPLGGSDYEQYF. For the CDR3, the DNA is TGTGCCAGCAGCCCTCTGGGTGGTAGCGACTACGAGCAGTACTTC. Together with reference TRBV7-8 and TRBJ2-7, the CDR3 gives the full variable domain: GAGVSQSPRYKVAKRGQDVALRCDPISGHVSLFWYQQALGQGPEFLTYFQNEAQLDKSGLPSDRFFAERPEGSVSTLKIQRTQQEDSAVYLCASSPLGGSDYEQYFGPGTRLTVT.

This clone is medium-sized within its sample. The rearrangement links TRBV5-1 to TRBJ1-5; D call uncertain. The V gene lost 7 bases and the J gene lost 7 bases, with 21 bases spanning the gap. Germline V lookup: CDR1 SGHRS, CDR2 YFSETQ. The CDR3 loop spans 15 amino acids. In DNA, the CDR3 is TGCGCCAGCCGTGAAGGGCTATCGGGAGGACAGCCCCAGCATTTT. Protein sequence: CASREGLSGGQPQHF.

CDR3 region: CASSRSETYQETQYF. The CDR3 coding sequence is TGCGCCAGCAGTCGTAGTGAGACATACCAAGAGACCCAGTACTTC. This chain connects TRBV4-1 to TRBJ2-5, with D uncertain. Deletions cut 6 bases from V and 0 bases from J, with 14 bases between. The germline CDR1 and CDR2 sequences are MGHRA and YSYEKL. The CDR3 runs to 15 residues.

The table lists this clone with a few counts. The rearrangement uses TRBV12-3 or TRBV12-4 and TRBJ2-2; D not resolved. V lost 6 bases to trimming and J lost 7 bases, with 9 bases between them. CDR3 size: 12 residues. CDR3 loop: CASRPPGGELFF. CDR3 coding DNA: TGTGCCAGCAGGCCTCCAGGCGGGGAGCTGTTTTTT.